These 19 T cell receptor beta chains originate from one sample sequenced in a study of PD-1 blockade in mismatch repair-deficient tumors. The repertoire was sequenced with immunoSEQ multiplex PCR; TCRdb's copy has only in-frame clones and lacks some. The sample lists 75,000 to 85,000 clones; 81% were seen once. The sequences come from peripheral blood, collected 12 weeks after starting pembrolizumab. The receptors stem from an adult with mismatch repair-deficient cancer.

V and J are TRBV4-3 and TRBJ1-1; D uncertain. CDR1 and CDR2 from the germline V gene are LGHNA and YSLEER. With 4 bases removed from V and 0 bases from J, the gap between germline ends came to 15 bases. The CDR3 is made up of 16 amino acids. This chain's CDR3 is CASSLNGYSLNTEAFF. Written as DNA, the CDR3 is TGCGCCAGCAGCCTCAATGGGTACAGCCTGAACACTGAAGCTTTCTTT.

This chain joins TRBV11-3 and TRBJ1-1; no definite D call. The CDR3 runs 12 residues. V was cut by 4 bases and J by 4 bases, with 7 bases left in between. The germline V gene has CDR1 SGHNT and CDR2 YENEEA. CDR3 DNA sequence: TGTGCCAGCAGCTACCGTACCACTGAAGCTTTCTTT. Translated, it gives CASSYRTTEAFF. Variable domain in full (rest from reference TRBV11-3 and TRBJ1-1): EAGVVQSPRYKIIEKKQPVAFWCNPISGHNTLYWYLQNLGQGPELLIRYENEEAVDDSQLPKDRFSAERLKGVDSTLKIQPAELGDSAVYLCASSYRTTEAFFGQGTRLTVV.

This sequence joins TRBV15 and TRBJ2-5, with a possible D match to TRBD2 (6 bases). Near its end, the DNA agrees better with TRBJ2-7, so the J call may be wrong. This CDR3 spans 16 amino acids. CDR1 and CDR2 (germline): LNHNV, YYDKDF (reference sequence). CDR3 sequence reads: CATSRASGRGTYEQYF. The CDR3 bases are TGTGCCACCAGCAGAGCTTCTGGTCGGGGGACCTACGAGCAGTACTTC.

This chain connects TRBV9 to TRBJ2-7; 7 bases are a match to TRBD1. CDR1 is SGDLS, CDR2 YYNGEE, per germline. The CDR3 loop spans 16 amino acids. Germline trimming cut 3 bases from V and 0 bases from J; bases unmatched to any gene: 9. The CDR3: CASSAQYGTASYEQYF. The CDR3 DNA reads TGTGCCAGCAGCGCCCAATACGGGACAGCCTCCTACGAGCAGTACTTC.

The chain combines TRBV15 with TRBJ2-3, with 8 nucleotides matching TRBD1. There are 15 residues in the CDR3. The ends lost 3 bases at V and 2 bases at J; junction bases unmatched: 4. Germline assignment: CDR1 LNHNV and CDR2 YYDKDF (reference sequence). CDR3 sequence: CATSRDRANTDTQYF. The CDR3 DNA reads TGTGCCACCAGCAGGGACAGGGCGAACACAGATACGCAGTATTTT.

The rearrangement links TRBV6-6 to TRBJ2-7; 12 nucleotides align to TRBD2. The trim removed 5 bases at V and 5 bases at J, leaving 7 bases unmatched. The V gene's germline CDR1 is MNHNY and CDR2 SVGAGI (reference sequence). The CDR3 totals 15 residues. The CDR3, as DNA: TGTGCCAGCAGTGGACTAGCGGGACTCGGGGACGAGCAGTACTTC. Encoded protein: CASSGLAGLGDEQYF.

The V and J genes are TRBV2 and TRBJ1-1; TRBD1 agrees at 7 bases. Germline CDR1 and CDR2: SNHLY and FYNNEI. The CDR3 has 13 residues. J was trimmed by 4 bases and V by 6 bases; bases with no gene match: 5. The CDR3 loop reads CASRTDRLTEAFF. The DNA for the CDR3 is TGTGCCAGCAGGACGGACAGGCTCACTGAAGCTTTCTTT.

The J gene is TRBJ2-2, the V gene TRBV18, with 9 bases aligning to TRBD1. The CDR3 loop spans 16 amino acids. After removal of 4 bases from V and 1 base from J, the junction contained 4 bases not matched to a gene. Germline V gene sequence: CDR1 KGHSH, CDR2 LQKENI. CDR3 sequence: CASSQDRGWNTGELFF. The CDR3 DNA follows: TGTGCCAGCTCACAAGACAGGGGGTGGAACACCGGGGAGCTGTTTTTT. Full variable domain (missing parts from reference TRBV18 and TRBJ2-2): NAGVMQNPRHLVRRRGQEARLRCSPMKGHSHVYWYRQLPEEGLKFMVYLQKENIIDESGMPKERFSAEFPKEGPSILRIQQVVRGDSAAYFCASSQDRGWNTGELFFGEGSRLTVL.

This clone has just a few counts. J is TRBJ1-2 and V is TRBV30; D is undetermined. V shed 0 bases and J shed 4 bases, with 12 bases lying between them. CDR1 GTSNPN and CDR2 SVGIG come from the germline V gene (reference sequence). The CDR3 runs to 14 residues. CDR3 residues: CAWSVGPRPYGYTF. The CDR3 DNA sequence: TGTGCCTGGAGTGTAGGCCCCAGACCCTATGGCTACACCTTC.

The sample holds a few counts of this clone. The chain recombines TRBV2 with TRBJ2-7; no definite D call. Germline lookup yields CDR1 SNHLY and CDR2 FYNNEI. Trimming shortened V by 3 bases and J by 2 bases, and 8 bases separated the two germline ends. This CDR3 has 13 residues. The CDR3 sequence is CASSDGLAYEQYF. In DNA, the CDR3 is TGTGCCAGCAGTGATGGGCTAGCCTACGAGCAGTACTTC.

The sample holds one count of this clone. This rearrangement joins TRBV2 to TRBJ2-1, with 8 bases aligning to TRBD2. V was pared by 2 bases and J by 8 bases, with 5 bases of the junction left unmatched. The germline V gene encodes CDR1 SNHLY and CDR2 FYNNEI. The CDR3 has 14 residues. The CDR3 region is CASSEQRETYEQFF. The CDR3 nucleotides read TGTGCCAGCAGTGAACAGCGGGAGACTTATGAGCAGTTCTTC.

The table lists this clone with a count of one. J is TRBJ2-3 and V is TRBV7-3; the D is unclear. V was trimmed by 1 base and J by 1 base, leaving 15 bases between them. Per the germline V gene, CDR1 is SGHTA and CDR2 is FQGTGA. The CDR3 is 17 amino acids. The CDR3 coding sequence is TGTGCCAGCAGCTTAAAATTCTCCGCCTTGGGCACAGATACGCAGTATTTT. The encoded protein is CASSLKFSALGTDTQYF.

The J gene is TRBJ2-1, the V gene TRBV6-1; unclear D gene. This CDR3 has 11 amino acids. Germline CDR1 and CDR2: MNHNS and SASEGT. The V gene lost 8 bases and the J gene lost 9 bases, with 11 bases spanning the gap. The CDR3 bases are TGTGCCAGCTCGAGCCTTGCTGAGCAGTTCTTC. It is translated as CASSSLAEQFF.

The chain is built from TRBV5-4 and TRBJ2-7, with 13 bases lining up with TRBD2. The CDR3 consists of 16 residues. CDR1 SGHNT and CDR2 YYREEE come from the germline V gene (reference sequence). V dropped 3 bases and J dropped 2; count of bases not matched to a gene: 5. The CDR3 loop is CASSYGTSGKPYEQYF. CDR3 bases: TGTGCCAGCAGCTACGGGACTAGCGGGAAGCCCTACGAGCAGTACTTC.

This sequence joins TRBV5-8 and TRBJ2-2; weak D call: TRBD2 (6 bases). Trimming pared 0 bases from V and 6 bases from J, leaving 12 bases between. The length of the CDR3 is 15 residues. Germline CDR1 is SGHTS and CDR2 is YDEGEE. The chain's CDR3 is CASSLEEGLSGELFF. CDR3 DNA: TGTGCCAGCAGCTTGGAGGAGGGGCTCTCCGGGGAGCTGTTTTTT.

J is TRBJ1-1 and V is TRBV11-1; possible D gene TRBD1, 5 bases. Germline CDR1 and CDR2: SGHAT and FQDESV (reference sequence). The CDR3 runs 11 residues. CDR3: CASGRDTEAFF. DNA of the CDR3: TGTGCAAGCGGCAGGGACACTGAAGCTTTCTTT.

The rearrangement links TRBV11-3 to TRBJ2-5; 7 bases fit TRBD2. Germline V gene lookup returns CDR1 SGHNT and CDR2 YENEEA. The V segment lost 1 base and the J segment 5 bases; nucleotides outside the gene matches: 4. This CDR3 contains 14 residues. The CDR3 here is CASSLGAAGETQYF. CDR3 nucleotide sequence: TGTGCCAGCAGCTTAGGAGCAGCGGGGGAGACCCAGTACTTC. Full variable domain (outside the CDR3, taken from reference TRBV11-3 and TRBJ2-5): EAGVVQSPRYKIIEKKQPVAFWCNPISGHNTLYWYLQNLGQGPELLIRYENEEAVDDSQLPKDRFSAERLKGVDSTLKIQPAELGDSAVYLCASSLGAAGETQYFGPGTRLLVL.

The chain couples TRBV12-5 to TRBJ2-6; 9 positions match TRBD1. V lost 5 bases and J lost 1; bases outside the gene matches: 3. There are 16 residues in the CDR3. Germline loops: CDR1 LGHNT, CDR2 FRNRAP. This chain's CDR3 is CASGLGTGSGANVLTF. In DNA, the CDR3 is TGTGCTAGTGGTCTCGGGACAGGGTCTGGGGCCAACGTCCTGACTTTC.

This chain uses TRBV10-3 with TRBJ1-1; D call uncertain. V was pared by 2 bases and J by 2 bases, with 9 bases between. Germline loops: CDR1 ENHRY, CDR2 SYGVKD. The CDR3 loop spans 14 amino acids. This CDR3 is CAISEDTQNTEAFF. In DNA form, the CDR3 reads TGTGCCATCAGTGAGGACACTCAAAACACTGAAGCTTTCTTT.